What follows are 5 T cell receptor beta chains derived from one specimen sequenced in a study of Graves' ophthalmopathy and Graves' hyperthyroidism. RNA transcripts were the template, and TCR beta CDR3 regions were amplified from them. Investigators did first-round RT-PCR with HTBI primers, then second-round multiplex PCR. TCRdb re-analysed the multiplex PCR reads in MiXCR, keeping a single row per CDR3 protein. The repertoire holds 600,000 to 950,000 distinct CDR3 sequences, with 40% as singletons. The sample consisted of peripheral blood. All receptors come from an adult man with Graves' ophthalmopathy.

The chain combines TRBV12-3 or TRBV12-4 with TRBJ1-6; tentative D call: TRBD1 (5 bases). V was pared by 2 bases and J by 9 bases, with 14 bases between. The CDR3 spans 15 residues. The CDR3 DNA sequence: TGTGCCAGCAGTTTACGTCAGGGCCCCACTTCACCCCTCCACTTT. Its protein product is CASSLRQGPTSPLHF.

This clonotype was picked up a small number of times. The chain is built from TRBV5-4 and TRBJ1-1; 8 nucleotides align to TRBD1. The CDR3 totals 12 residues. Trimming took 3 bases from V and 5 from J; bases not matched to a gene: 0. Germline loops: CDR1 SGHNT, CDR2 YYREEE (reference sequence). CDR3 sequence (DNA): TGTGCCAGCAGCTGGGACAGGACTGAAGCTTTCTTT. Encoded protein: CASSWDRTEAFF.

This clonotype was detected ten times or more. The chain has TRBV5-1 and TRBJ2-7; 10 positions match TRBD2. Trimming removed 3 bases from V and 3 bases from J; junction bases left unmatched: 6. CDR1 is SGHRS and CDR2 is YFSETQ in the germline V gene. The CDR3 length is 15 residues. CDR3 sequence (DNA): TGCGCCAGCAGCTGGCTTAGCGGGAGGCACTACGAGCAGTACTTC. This codes for CASSWLSGRHYEQYF.

This clonotype was recorded only once. The J gene is TRBJ1-4, the V gene TRBV25-1; D is perhaps TRBD1 (5 bases). The CDR3 length is 14 residues. From germline, CDR1 is MGHDK and CDR2 SYGVNS. V was cut by 3 bases and J by 8 bases, with 13 bases left in between. The CDR3 loop is CASSEGGDREKLFF. Here the CDR3 DNA reads TGTGCCAGCAGTGAGGGTGGGGACCGAGAAAAACTGTTTTTT.

The chain has TRBV24-1 and TRBJ2-2, with 7 bases identical to TRBD2. Germline V gene lookup returns CDR1 KGHDR and CDR2 SFDVKD. V was pared by 3 bases and J by 10 bases, with 13 bases of the junction left unmatched. The CDR3 is 16 amino acids. Here the CDR3 DNA reads TGTGCCACCAGTGATCCAATAACTAGCGCCCCCGAGGAGCTGTTTTTT. It codes for CATSDPITSAPEELFF.